The 8 T cell receptor beta chains reported below all come from one sample, sequenced in a study of post-analysis software for immune sequencing data (dated by TCRdb to 2013 to 2016). Antigens for these TCRs are unknown. Points the paper makes about the study in general: Significantly higher frequencies in patients than in controls were found for roughly 5 TRBV segments, including TRBV5-6, TRBV5-1 and TRBV20-1.

Library prep was done by PCR. Instrument used: Illumina HiSeq 2500. To reduce PCR and sequencing biases, unique molecular identifiers were incorporated into the TCR beta cDNA libraries. Clones were called with MiXCR by TCRdb after fastp trimmed the public reads at Q25, and only in-frame beta chains were retained. Rows with one shared CDR3 protein collapse into an entry with the most common genes and DNA. The sample includes roughly 730,000 distinct CDR3 sequences, with roughly 30% observed a single time. Of the sample, roughly 0.54% falls within the top ten clones. Sequencing was carried out using blood. Receptors were obtained from a girl aged 10 to 17 with multiple sclerosis.

The rearrangement uses TRBV5-1 and TRBJ1-1, with 7 positions matching TRBD1. The CDR3 has 15 residues. The germline CDR1 and CDR2 sequences are SGHRS and YFSETQ. J lost 1 base, V lost 3 bases, and 6 bases had no gene match. As DNA, the CDR3 is TGCGCCAGCAGCTGGACGGGACAGCCGAACACTGAAGCTTTCTTT. Amino acids: CASSWTGQPNTEAFF.

In nucleotides, the CDR3 is TGTGCCAGCAGCCCGGAATGGGGAGACAATGAGCAGTTCTTC. It codes for CASSPEWGDNEQFF. The chain joins TRBV13 to TRBJ2-1; D might be TRBD2 (5 bases). The ends were cut back, 5 bases at V and 5 bases at J, with 13 bases in the middle. Germline V gene data show CDR1 as PRHDT and CDR2 as FYEKMQ (reference sequence). The CDR3 totals 14 residues.

This chain uses TRBV11-2 with TRBJ1-4; D may be TRBD1 (5 bases). The V end was cut by 3 bases, the J end by 5 bases, with 19 bases between. This CDR3 has 17 amino acids. The germline V gene has CDR1 SGHAT and CDR2 FQNNGV. The CDR3 nucleotides read TGTGCCAGCAGCTTGTCAGGGACTAACGGTCGGAATGAAAAACTGTTTTTT. It yields the protein CASSLSGTNGRNEKLFF.

This clonotype was seen a single time. The chain combines TRBV27 with TRBJ2-1; D uncertain. Germline CDR1 reads MNHEY; CDR2 reads SMNVEV (reference sequence). The CDR3 covers 13 residues. V was pared by 3 bases and J by 6 bases, with 9 bases between. In DNA form, the CDR3 reads TGTGCCAGCAGTTTGTCTGCCAGCAATGAGCAGTTCTTC. It encodes CASSLSASNEQFF.

This clonotype occurred a few times. A single base separates this from a much larger clone, so it may be a read error. The chain is built from TRBV6-6 and TRBJ2-3; 8 nucleotides match TRBD2. The CDR3 runs to 15 residues. Germline CDR1 is MNHNY and CDR2 is SVGAGI (reference sequence). This CDR3 reads CACSRQTSGTDTQYF. The CDR3 nucleotides are TGTGCCTGCAGCCGACAGACTAGCGGCACAGATACGCAGTATTTT.

This clonotype was detected only a few times. The chain couples TRBV4-3 to TRBJ2-7; maybe TRBD1 (7 bases). Germline V gene data show CDR1 as LGHNA and CDR2 as YSLEER. CDR3 length: 15 amino acids. V lost 1 base and J 3 bases, leaving 13 bases between the germline ends. CDR3 DNA: TGCGCCAGCAGCCAAGCCCGGAGGGGGCTCTACGAGCAGTACTTC. It yields the protein CASSQARRGLYEQYF.

Only a few counts were recorded for this clonotype. The gene calls are TRBV15 and TRBJ1-4; 8 bases line up with TRBD1. CDR3 length equals 15 residues. The V gene's germline CDR1 is LNHNV and CDR2 YYDKDF (reference sequence). V shed 1 base, J shed 7 bases, and the junction held 5 bases outside the gene matches. CDR3 DNA: TGTGCCACCAGCAGAGCTCAGGACAGGGCTGAAAAACTGTTTTTT. It codes for CATSRAQDRAEKLFF.

This clonotype was seen a few times. The chain links TRBV7-9 to TRBJ1-6; D may be TRBD1 (5 bases). Trimming cost V 5 bases and J 5 bases, with 10 bases left between them. This CDR3 contains 14 residues. Germline V gives CDR1 SEHNR, CDR2 FQNEAQ (reference sequence). The CDR3 coding sequence is TGTGCCAGCAGCCATTCAGGGAATAATTCACCCCTCCACTTT. Translated, it gives CASSHSGNNSPLHF.